Below are 17 T cell receptor beta chains sequenced from a single sample in a study of T cells in Graves' hyperthyroidism and ophthalmopathy (dated 2019 in TCRdb). The library was built by means of multiplex PCR. The sample was run on an Illumina HiSeq 2000. Amplification of TCR beta CDR3 regions was carried out from RNA transcripts. The first round of RT-PCR for the TCR CDR3 was performed with the HTBI primer set and the Qiagen OneStep RT-PCR kit. The raw public data were reprocessed by TCRdb itself: fastp quality trimming at Q25, MiXCR clonotype calling, in-frame beta chains only. Here each entry gathers all rows of one CDR3 protein and keeps the most common genes and DNA. The sample table contains 450,000 to 650,000 distinct CDR3 sequences; only one count was recorded for more than 15% of them. Clones ranked in the top ten supply about 16% of the sample. The sequenced material came from blood. These receptors were taken from a young woman with Graves' ophthalmopathy.

Note on this clonotype: One end of the junction is discordant with germline, which a read error may explain. The V gene is TRBV25-1, the J gene TRBJ2-2; a weak D match, TRBD2 (6 bases). In germline, CDR1 is MGHDK, CDR2 SYGVNS. The CDR3 has 16 residues. The CDR3: CAGSDPGLSSGGELFF. DNA for the CDR3: TGTGCCGGCAGTGACCCCGGACTATCTTCCGGCGGGGAGCTGTTTTTT.

This clonotype has at least ten counts. The genes are TRBV2 and TRBJ2-1; 8 nucleotides align to TRBD2. The germline V gene encodes CDR1 SNHLY and CDR2 FYNNEI. V was clipped by 3 bases and J by 12 bases; unmatched bases: 13. The CDR3 consists of 15 residues. CDR3: CASSDPGRAYLGQFF. The CDR3 DNA reads as TGTGCCAGCAGTGACCCCGGGAGGGCCTACCTTGGGCAGTTCTTC.

With regard to this clonotype: Given a much more abundant clone one base away, this may be a read error. The genes are TRBV9 and TRBJ1-1; weak D call: TRBD1 (6 bases). Germline lookup yields CDR1 SGDLS and CDR2 YYNGEE. CDR3 length: 14 amino acids. The CDR3 spells CASSNGQLNAEAFF. CDR3 bases: TGTGCCAGCAGCAATGGACAGTTGAACGCTGAAGCTTTCTTT.

This clonotype has a handful of counts. This chain uses TRBV29-1 with TRBJ2-4; D not certain. Germline lookup yields CDR1 SQVTM and CDR2 ANQGSEA. Trimming left V 6 bases short and J 8 bases short, with 14 bases between. The CDR3 consists of 12 residues. CDR3 sequence reads: CSVFFGIDIQYF. The CDR3 DNA follows: TGCAGCGTCTTCTTTGGGATCGACATTCAGTACTTC.

This rearrangement joins TRBV9 to TRBJ2-3, with a weak D call TRBD1 (6 bases). Trimming removed 7 bases from V and 5 bases from J, with 17 bases in between. CDR1 is SGDLS, CDR2 YYNGEE, per germline. CDR3 length: 14 amino acids. The CDR3 DNA reads TGTGCCAGCCCCAACGGACAGAAGAGAGATACGCAGTATTTT. Its translation: CASPNGQKRDTQYF.

This clonotype appeared many times. The chain recombines TRBV7-2 with TRBJ2-3, with unresolved D. Germline CDR1 reads SGHTA; CDR2 reads FQGNSA. V lost 2 bases and J 0 bases, leaving 12 bases between the germline ends. The CDR3 spans 16 residues. DNA for the CDR3: TGTGCCAGCAGCTTAAATCCAGCACCTAGCACAGATACGCAGTATTTT. Translating it yields CASSLNPAPSTDTQYF. Using reference TRBV7-2 and TRBJ2-3 for the parts outside the CDR3, the full variable domain is GAGVSQSPSNKVTEKGKDVELRCDPISGHTALYWYRQSLGQGLEFLIYFQGNSAPDKSGLPSDRFSAERTGGSVSTLTIQRTQQEDSAVYLCASSLNPAPSTDTQYFGPGTRLTVL.

This clonotype was observed at least ten times. The chain couples TRBV30 to TRBJ1-2; no clear D gene. The CDR3 runs 11 residues. The germline V gene encodes CDR1 GTSNPN and CDR2 SVGIG (reference sequence). Trimming shortened V by 2 bases and J by 12 bases, and 13 bases separated the two germline ends. The CDR3 region has the DNA TGTGCCTGGAGTTCGGCACAGCGACACACCTTC. Protein: CAWSSAQRHTF.

This clonotype was found many times. The DNA for the CDR3 is TGTGCCAGCAGCCCCCCCGGACTAGCGGGAGCAAAAGATACGCAGTATTTT. Protein sequence: CASSPPGLAGAKDTQYF. The chain couples TRBV7-2 to TRBJ2-3; 13 positions match TRBD2. With 5 bases clipped from V and 5 bases from J, the junction kept 10 bases outside the gene matches. Germline V gives CDR1 SGHTA, CDR2 FQGNSA. This CDR3 region has 17 residues.

This chain connects TRBV4-1 to TRBJ2-5; 8 bases map to TRBD2. V gave up 0 bases and J gave up 0 bases; unmatched junction bases: 3. Germline lookup yields CDR1 MGHRA and CDR2 YSYEKL. This CDR3 has 16 amino acids. CDR3 in DNA: TGCGCCAGCAGCCAAGATCCCGGGGGGGACCAAGAGACCCAGTACTTC. It is translated as CASSQDPGGDQETQYF.

This sequence joins TRBV5-1 and TRBJ2-7; a weak D match, TRBD2 (5 bases). V was shortened by 4 bases and J by 3 bases, with 14 bases between the two germline ends. The CDR3 loop spans 14 amino acids. CDR1 SGHRS and CDR2 YFSETQ come from the germline V gene. This CDR3 reads CASSLRVGDYEQYF. CDR3 bases: TGCGCCAGCAGCCTGAGGGTGGGTGACTACGAGCAGTACTTC.

The chain uses TRBV7-3 and TRBJ2-1, with TRBD2 identical over 12 bases. V dropped 5 bases and J dropped 6; count of bases not matched to a gene: 17. Germline assignment: CDR1 SGHTA and CDR2 FQGTGA. The length of the CDR3 is 19 residues. CDR3 sequence: CASSPLGGGLAGLGNEQFF. Here the CDR3 DNA reads TGTGCCAGCAGCCCCCTCGGGGGTGGACTAGCGGGATTAGGCAATGAGCAGTTCTTC.

This clonotype has a handful of counts. This chain links TRBV11-3 with TRBJ2-1, with unresolved D. The CDR3 length is 13 residues. Germline V gives CDR1 SGHNT, CDR2 YENEEA. The germline V and J ends were trimmed by 2 bases and 9 bases, with 11 bases remaining between them. The CDR3 reads CASSLTNDPEQFF. The CDR3 DNA sequence: TGTGCCAGCAGCTTAACGAATGATCCTGAGCAGTTCTTC.

In this sample, this clonotype turned up many times. CDR3 protein: CASSLSSEAFF. DNA for the CDR3: TGTGCCAGCAGCTTGTCTAGTGAAGCTTTCTTT. V gene TRBV5-6 combines with J gene TRBJ1-1, with no clear D. The germline V gene has CDR1 SGHDT and CDR2 YYEEEE. V lost 1 base, J lost 7 bases, and 5 bases lay in between. CDR3 size: 11 residues.

This clonotype came up many times. The genes are TRBV6-2 or TRBV6-3 and TRBJ1-1; TRBD1 agrees at 9 bases. V lost 4 bases, J lost 1 base, and 4 bases stayed unmatched. The CDR3 consists of 15 residues. In germline, CDR1 is MNHEY, CDR2 SVGEGT. As DNA, the CDR3 is TGTGCCAGCAGTTCAGGGGACAGGGCGAACACTGAAGCTTTCTTT. Its protein product is CASSSGDRANTEAFF.

The chain couples TRBV11-2 to TRBJ2-1; D is perhaps TRBD2 (5 bases). Germline V gene data show CDR1 as SGHAT and CDR2 as FQNNGV. The ends were cut back, 2 bases at V and 0 bases at J, with 20 bases in the middle. CDR3 length: 19 amino acids. CDR3: CASSLNMGASPSSYNEQFF. The CDR3 DNA follows: TGTGCCAGCAGCTTAAATATGGGAGCGTCCCCGAGCTCCTACAATGAGCAGTTCTTC.

Only a few counts were recorded for this clonotype. V usage is TRBV20-1 and J usage is TRBJ2-5; 12 bases line up with TRBD2. The CDR3 is 15 residues long. From germline, CDR1 is DFQATT and CDR2 SNEGSKA (reference sequence). V lost 5 bases, J lost 4 bases, and 8 bases stayed unmatched. The CDR3 sequence: CSAGLAGGFAETQYF. The CDR3 coding sequence is TGCAGTGCTGGTCTAGCGGGAGGGTTCGCAGAGACCCAGTACTTC.

This clonotype occurred a few times. This chain links TRBV5-4 with TRBJ2-3; 13 bases agree with TRBD2. CDR1 SGHNT and CDR2 YYREEE come from the germline V gene (reference sequence). Trimming removed 4 bases from V and 6 bases from J; junction bases left unmatched: 2. The CDR3 covers 14 residues. CDR3 DNA sequence: TGTGCCAGCAGCCAGACTAGCGGGGGGGATACGCAGTATTTT. It is translated as CASSQTSGGDTQYF.